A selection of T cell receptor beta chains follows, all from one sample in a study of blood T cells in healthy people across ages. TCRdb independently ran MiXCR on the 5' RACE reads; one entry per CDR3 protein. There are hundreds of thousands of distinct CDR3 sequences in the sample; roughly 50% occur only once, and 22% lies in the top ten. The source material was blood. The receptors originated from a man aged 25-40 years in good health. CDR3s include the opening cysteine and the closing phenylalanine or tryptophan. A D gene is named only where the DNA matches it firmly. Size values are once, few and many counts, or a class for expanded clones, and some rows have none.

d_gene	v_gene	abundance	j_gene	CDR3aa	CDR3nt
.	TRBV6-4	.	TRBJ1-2	CASSDSGTGGDGYTF	TGTGCCAGCAGCGACTCCGGGACCGGGGGCGATGGCTACACCTTC
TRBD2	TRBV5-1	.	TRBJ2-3	CASSLGGLAGGQDTQYF	TGCGCCAGCAGCTTGGGGGGACTAGCGGGAGGGCAAGATACGCAGTATTTT
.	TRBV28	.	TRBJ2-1	CASSLRTGPHNEQFF	TGTGCCAGCAGTCTGCGGACGGGCCCCCACAATGAGCAGTTCTTC
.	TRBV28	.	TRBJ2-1	CASSGGLGTVRNEQFF	TGTGCCAGCAGCGGGGGGCTTGGGACAGTTAGGAATGAGCAGTTCTTC
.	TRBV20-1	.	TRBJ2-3	CSARGGDTDTQYF	TGCAGTGCTAGGGGTGGGGACACAGATACGCAGTATTTT
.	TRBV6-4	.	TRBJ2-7	CASSEGDRIPPYEQYF	TGTGCCAGCAGTGAGGGGGACCGAATTCCTCCCTACGAGCAGTACTTC
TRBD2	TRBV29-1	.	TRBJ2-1	CSVYGLAGEETQFF	TGCAGCGTTTACGGCCTAGCGGGAGAAGAGACCCAGTTCTTC
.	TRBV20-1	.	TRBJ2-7	CSARDRAGLYEQYF	TGCAGTGCTAGAGATCGGGCAGGGCTCTACGAGCAGTACTTC
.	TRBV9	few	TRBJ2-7	CASSAGGRYEQYF	TGTGCCAGCAGCGCAGGGGGGAGGTACGAGCAGTACTTC
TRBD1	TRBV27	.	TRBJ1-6	CASSPTQGARYNSPLHF	TGTGCCAGCAGTCCGACACAGGGGGCTCGTTATAATTCACCCCTCCACTTT
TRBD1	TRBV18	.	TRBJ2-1	CASSPGQGYGEQFF	TGTGCCAGCTCACCCGGACAGGGTTATGGTGAGCAGTTCTTC
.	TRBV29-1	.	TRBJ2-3	CSVRVPTDTQYF	TGCAGCGTCAGGGTACCAACAGATACGCAGTATTTT
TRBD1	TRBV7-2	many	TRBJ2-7	CASSLAGGPSYEQYF	TGTGCCAGCAGTCTAGCAGGGGGCCCTTCCTACGAGCAGTACTTC
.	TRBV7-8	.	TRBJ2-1	CASQWGGLSSEQFF	TGTGCCAGCCAATGGGGTGGCCTCTCTAGTGAGCAGTTCTTC
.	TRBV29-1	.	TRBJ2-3	CSVGGLSGTDTQYF	TGCAGCGTTGGGGGATTATCGGGCACAGATACGCAGTATTTT
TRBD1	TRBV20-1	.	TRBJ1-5	CSATKTTGSNQPQHF	TGCAGTGCTACAAAAACGACAGGGAGCAATCAGCCCCAGCATTTT
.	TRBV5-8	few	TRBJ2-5	CASSATGVETQYF	TGTGCCAGCAGCGCAACAGGCGTTGAGACCCAGTACTTC
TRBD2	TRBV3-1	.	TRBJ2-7	CASSRHRAGGVNEQYF	TGTGCCAGCAGCCGACATCGAGCGGGAGGGGTGAATGAGCAGTACTTC
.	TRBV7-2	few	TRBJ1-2	CASSSRGAYYGYTF	TGTGCCAGCAGCTCCAGGGGCGCGTACTATGGCTACACCTTC
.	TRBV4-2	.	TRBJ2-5	CASSQVDREETQYF	TGTGCCAGCAGCCAAGTCGACCGAGAAGAGACCCAGTACTTC
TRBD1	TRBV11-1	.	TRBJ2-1	CASSLGTPSGTGRNEQFF	TGTGCCAGCAGCTTAGGCACCCCTTCCGGGACAGGGAGGAATGAGCAGTTCTTC
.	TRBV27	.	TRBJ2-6	CASSLSVGDFVNVLTF	TGTGCCAGCAGTTTATCGGTCGGGGACTTTGTAAACGTCCTGACTTTC
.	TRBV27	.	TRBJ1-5	CASSFQKNQPQHF	TGTGCCAGCAGTTTCCAGAAAAATCAGCCCCAGCATTTT
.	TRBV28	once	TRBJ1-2	CASRQDRNYGYTF	TGTGCCAGCAGGCAGGACAGAAACTATGGCTACACCTTC
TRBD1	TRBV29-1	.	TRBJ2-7	CSVEDQQGRQQGYF	TGCAGCGTTGAAGATCAACAGGGGCGGCAGCAGGGGTACTTC
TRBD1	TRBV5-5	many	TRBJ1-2	CASSLTPGQDPYGYTF	TGTGCCAGCAGCCTAACGCCGGGACAGGACCCCTATGGCTACACCTTC
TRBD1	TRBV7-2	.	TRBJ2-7	CASSPDPTTGSGEQYF	TGTGCCAGCAGCCCGGACCCGACGACAGGGTCGGGGGAGCAGTACTTC
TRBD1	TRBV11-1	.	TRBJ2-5	CASGGQGSTLFETQYF	TGTGCCAGCGGGGGACAGGGTAGTACGCTTTTTGAGACCCAGTACTTC
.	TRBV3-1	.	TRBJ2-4	CASSLQPGQEQYF	TGTGCCAGCAGCCTTCAACCGGGGCAAGAGCAGTACTTC
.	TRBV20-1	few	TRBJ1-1	CSAKNLGPPEAFF	TGCAGTGCAAAAAACCTTGGACCTCCTGAAGCTTTCTTT
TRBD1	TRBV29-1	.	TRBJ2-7	CSVESRDRDHEQYF	TGCAGCGTTGAAAGCCGGGACAGGGACCACGAGCAGTACTTC
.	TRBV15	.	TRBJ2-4	CATSRDAPERNIQYF	TGTGCCACCAGCAGAGATGCCCCGGAGCGGAACATTCAGTACTTC
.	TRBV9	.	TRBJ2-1	CASSVEADTNEQFF	TGTGCCAGCAGCGTAGAGGCGGATACCAATGAGCAGTTCTTC